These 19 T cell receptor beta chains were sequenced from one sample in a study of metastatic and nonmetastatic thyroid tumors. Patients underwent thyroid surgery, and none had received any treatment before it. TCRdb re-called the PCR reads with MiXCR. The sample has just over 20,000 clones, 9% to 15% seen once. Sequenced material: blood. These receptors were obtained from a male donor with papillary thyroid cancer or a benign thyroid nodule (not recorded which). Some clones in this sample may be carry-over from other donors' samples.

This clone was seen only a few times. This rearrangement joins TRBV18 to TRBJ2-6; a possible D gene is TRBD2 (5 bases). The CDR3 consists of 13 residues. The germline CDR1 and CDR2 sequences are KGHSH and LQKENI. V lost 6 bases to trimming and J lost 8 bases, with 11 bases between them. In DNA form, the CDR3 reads TGTGCCAGCTCCCATCCCGGGACCAACGTCCTGACTTTC. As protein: CASSHPGTNVLTF.

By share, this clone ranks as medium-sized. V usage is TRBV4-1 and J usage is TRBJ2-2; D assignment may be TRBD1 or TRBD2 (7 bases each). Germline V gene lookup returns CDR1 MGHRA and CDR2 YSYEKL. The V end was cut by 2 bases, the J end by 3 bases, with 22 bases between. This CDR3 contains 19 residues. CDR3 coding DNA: TGCGCCAGCAGCCAACTTAAGGGAGGGGACAGCTATCACACCGGGGAGCTGTTTTTT. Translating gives CASSQLKGGDSYHTGELFF.

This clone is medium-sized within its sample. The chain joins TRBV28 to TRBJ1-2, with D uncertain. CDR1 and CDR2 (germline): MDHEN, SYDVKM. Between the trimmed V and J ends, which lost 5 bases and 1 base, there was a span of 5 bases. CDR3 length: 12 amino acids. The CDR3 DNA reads TGTGCCAGCAGTCCCCATAACTATGGCTACACCTTC. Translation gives CASSPHNYGYTF.

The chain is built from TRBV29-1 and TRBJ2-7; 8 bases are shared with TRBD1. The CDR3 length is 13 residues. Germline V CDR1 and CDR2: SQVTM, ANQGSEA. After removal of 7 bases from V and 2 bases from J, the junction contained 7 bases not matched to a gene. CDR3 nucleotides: TGCAGCGCTGGACAGGGTATAGCCTACGAGCAGTACTTC. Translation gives CSAGQGIAYEQYF.

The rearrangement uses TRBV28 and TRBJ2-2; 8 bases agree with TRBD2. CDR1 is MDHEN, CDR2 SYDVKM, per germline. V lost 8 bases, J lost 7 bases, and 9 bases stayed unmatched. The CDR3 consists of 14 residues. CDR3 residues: CASSGGRISGELFF. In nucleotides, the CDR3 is TGTGCCAGCTCGGGAGGGAGAATCAGCGGGGAGCTGTTTTTT.

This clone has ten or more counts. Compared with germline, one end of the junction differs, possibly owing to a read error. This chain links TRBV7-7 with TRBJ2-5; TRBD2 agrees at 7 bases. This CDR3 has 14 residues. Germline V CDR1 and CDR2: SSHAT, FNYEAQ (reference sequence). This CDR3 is CASSLQAGQETQYF. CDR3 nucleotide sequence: TGTGCTAGCAGCTTACAAGCGGGGCAAGAGACCCAGTACTTC.

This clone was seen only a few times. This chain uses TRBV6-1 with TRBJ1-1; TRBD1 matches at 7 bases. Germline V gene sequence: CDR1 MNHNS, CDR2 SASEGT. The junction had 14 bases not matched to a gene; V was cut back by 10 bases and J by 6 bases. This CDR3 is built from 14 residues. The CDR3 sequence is CATLLHRQGSEAFF. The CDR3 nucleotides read TGTGCCACCCTTCTCCACAGACAGGGCTCTGAAGCTTTCTTT.

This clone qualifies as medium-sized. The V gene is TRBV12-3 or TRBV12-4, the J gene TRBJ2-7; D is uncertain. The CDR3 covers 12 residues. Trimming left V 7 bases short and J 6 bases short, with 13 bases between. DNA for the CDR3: TGTGCCAGCAATCTTTGGGGTAGCGAGCAGTACTTC. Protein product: CASNLWGSEQYF.

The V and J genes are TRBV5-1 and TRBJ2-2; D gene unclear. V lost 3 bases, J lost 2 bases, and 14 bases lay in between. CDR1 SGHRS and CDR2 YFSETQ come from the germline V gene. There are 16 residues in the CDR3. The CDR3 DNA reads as TGCGCCAGCAGCTACCACGTCCCAACTAACACCGGGGAGCTGTTTTTT. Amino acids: CASSYHVPTNTGELFF.

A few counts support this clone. The CDR3 here is CASSFSRGDEQYF. The CDR3 DNA is TGTGCCAGCAGTTTTTCCCGCGGGGACGAGCAGTACTTC. The genes are TRBV12-3 or TRBV12-4 and TRBJ2-7, with a possible D match to TRBD2 (6 bases). The CDR3 has 13 residues. Trimming stripped 3 bases from V and 5 bases from J, with 11 bases between.

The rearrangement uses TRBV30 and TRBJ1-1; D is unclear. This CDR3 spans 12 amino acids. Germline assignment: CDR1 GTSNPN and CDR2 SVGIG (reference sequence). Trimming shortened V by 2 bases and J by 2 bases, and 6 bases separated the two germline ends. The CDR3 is CAWSPTNTEAFF. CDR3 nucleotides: TGTGCCTGGAGTCCAACAAACACTGAAGCTTTCTTT.

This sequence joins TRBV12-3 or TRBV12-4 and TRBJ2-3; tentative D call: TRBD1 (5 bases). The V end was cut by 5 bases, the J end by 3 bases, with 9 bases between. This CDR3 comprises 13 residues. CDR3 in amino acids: CASSPRQTDTQYF. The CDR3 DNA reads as TGTGCCAGCAGTCCGCGACAGACAGATACGCAGTATTTT.

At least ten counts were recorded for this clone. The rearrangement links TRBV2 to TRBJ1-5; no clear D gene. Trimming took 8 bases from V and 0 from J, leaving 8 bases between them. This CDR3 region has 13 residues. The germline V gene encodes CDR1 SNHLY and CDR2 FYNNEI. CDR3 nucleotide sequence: TGTGCCAGCCACGGGGATAGCAATCAGCCCCAGCATTTT. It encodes CASHGDSNQPQHF.

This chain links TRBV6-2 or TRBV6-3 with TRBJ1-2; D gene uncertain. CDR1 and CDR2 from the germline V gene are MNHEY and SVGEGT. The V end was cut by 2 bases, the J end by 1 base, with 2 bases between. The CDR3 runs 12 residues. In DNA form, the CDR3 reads TGTGCCAGCAGTTACGTTAACTATGGCTACACCTTC. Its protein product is CASSYVNYGYTF.

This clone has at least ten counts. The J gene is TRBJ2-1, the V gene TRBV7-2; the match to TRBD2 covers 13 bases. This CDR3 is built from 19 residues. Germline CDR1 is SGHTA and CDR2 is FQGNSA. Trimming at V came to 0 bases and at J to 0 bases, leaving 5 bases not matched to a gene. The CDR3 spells CASSLALLAGGSSYNEQFF. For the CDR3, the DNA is TGTGCCAGCAGCTTAGCGTTACTAGCGGGAGGGAGCTCCTACAATGAGCAGTTCTTC.

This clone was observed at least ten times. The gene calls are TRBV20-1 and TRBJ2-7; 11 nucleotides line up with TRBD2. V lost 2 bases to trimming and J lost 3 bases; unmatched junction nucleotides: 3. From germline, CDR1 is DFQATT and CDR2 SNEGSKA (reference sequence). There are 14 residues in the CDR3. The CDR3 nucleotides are TGCAGTGCTAGACCCGGGACTAGCGGCTACGAGCAGTACTTC. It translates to CSARPGTSGYEQYF.

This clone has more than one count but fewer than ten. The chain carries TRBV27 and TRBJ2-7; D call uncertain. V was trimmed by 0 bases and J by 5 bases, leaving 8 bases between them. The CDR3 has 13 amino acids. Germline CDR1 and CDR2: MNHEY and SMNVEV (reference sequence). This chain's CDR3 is CASSLSRHHEQYF. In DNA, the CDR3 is TGTGCCAGCAGTTTATCGCGGCACCACGAGCAGTACTTC.

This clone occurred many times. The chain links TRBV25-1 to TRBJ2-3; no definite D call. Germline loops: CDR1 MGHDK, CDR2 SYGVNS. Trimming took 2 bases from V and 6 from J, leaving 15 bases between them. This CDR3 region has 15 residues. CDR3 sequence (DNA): TGTGCCAGCAGTGAAAGCCAGTTAGGATGGGATACGCAGTATTTT. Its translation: CASSESQLGWDTQYF.

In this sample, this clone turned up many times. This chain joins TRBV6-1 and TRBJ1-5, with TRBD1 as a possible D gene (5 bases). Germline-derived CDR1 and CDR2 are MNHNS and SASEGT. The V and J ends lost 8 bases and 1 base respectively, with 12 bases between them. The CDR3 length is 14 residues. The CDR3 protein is CASWGRASNQPQHF. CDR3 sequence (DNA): TGTGCCAGCTGGGGACGGGCAAGCAATCAGCCCCAGCATTTT.